This T cell receptor beta chain was recovered during a study of CD8 T cells in ankylosing spondylitis. TCRdb called the 5' RACE reads again in MiXCR, with one record for every CDR3 protein. The data hold under 450,000 distinct CDR3 sequences, with about a sixth observed a single time. Study results and limitations: A motif in TCR beta, a set of eight highly homologous variants, appeared characteristic of ankylosing spondylitis blood. As for the disease-linked clones, they showed a CD8+ phenotype and occurred at relatively low frequencies in peripheral blood. Previous work reported some of these motif variants in the synovial fluid and blood of reactive arthritis.

The CDR3 totals 12 residues. Per the germline V gene, CDR1 is SQVTM and CDR2 is ANQGSEA. V gave up 6 bases and J gave up 9 bases, with 12 bases separating them. Points on this clonotype: Antigen specificity is unknown.

This receptor was taken from a male donor with ankylosing spondylitis. The source material was blood, either unsorted or a sorted T cell fraction (not recorded which). The chain recombines TRBV29-1 with TRBJ1-6; D call uncertain. The CDR3 DNA reads TGCAGCGTCGGGGAGGGTAGTTCACCCCTCCACTTT. It translates to CSVGEGSSPLHF. Complete variable domain (other parts from reference TRBV29-1 and TRBJ1-6): SAVISQKPSRDICQRGTSLTIQCQVDSQVTMMFWYRQQPGQSLTLIATANQGSEATYESGFVIDKFPISRPNLTFSTLTVSNMSPEDSSIYLCSVGEGSSPLHFGNGTRLTVT.